This is a list of T cell receptor beta chains from one sample in a study of cytomegalovirus exposure and HLA in healthy donors. The method was immunoSEQ multiplex PCR; TCRdb's version includes in-frame clones alone and lacks a portion of them. The sample has about 220,000 clones, 85% to 90% seen once; the top ten hold about 2.9%. Material for sequencing was PBMCs. These receptor sequences come from a woman aged 18-29 years in good health and CMV-seronegative. The CDR3 runs from the conserved cysteine through the conserved F or W. D genes are given only for firm matches. Clone size is stated in some rows and not others, as once, few, many or a class when expanded.

.,TRBD2,TRBV5-4,TRBJ2-1,TGTGCCAGCAGCCGCTTAGCGGGGGAGGGCAATGAGCAGTTCTTC,CASSRLAGEGNEQFF
.,.,TRBV11-2,TRBJ2-1,TGTGCCAGCACCGTTCGTTGGGGGGTGGCGGACAATGAGCAGTTCTTC,CASTVRWGVADNEQFF
.,.,TRBV19,TRBJ2-2,TGTGCCAGTAGTGTACTGAGTGACACCGGGGAGCTGTTTTTT,CASSVLSDTGELFF
few,.,TRBV6-1,TRBJ2-7,TGTGCCAGCAGGGGGACACGAGACTACGAGCAGTACTTC,CASRGTRDYEQYF
.,.,TRBV29-1,TRBJ2-1,TGCAGCGTTGAGCTTAGGGGAACCTACAATGAGCAGTTCTTC,CSVELRGTYNEQFF
.,.,TRBV9,TRBJ2-3,TGTGCCAGCAGCGTAGGCCTAGACTCAGATACGCAGTATTTT,CASSVGLDSDTQYF
.,.,TRBV6-6,TRBJ2-7,TGTGCCAGCAGTTACTCGGAGCTGGCACTCGAGCAGTACTTC,CASSYSELALEQYF
.,.,TRBV5-1,TRBJ1-1,TGCGCCAGCAGCTTGGCCCTGGGCGATGGGACTGAAGCTTTCTTT,CASSLALGDGTEAFF
.,TRBD1,TRBV7-2,TRBJ1-2,TGTGCCAGCAGCTCGAGGGACAGACGTGGCTACACCTTC,CASSSRDRRGYTF
.,.,TRBV19,TRBJ2-7,TGTGCCAGTAGTTCCCGTACAGGGACCTACGAGCAGTACTTC,CASSSRTGTYEQYF
.,.,TRBV29-1,TRBJ1-2,TGCAGCGTTGTCGGGGGTGAGAGGGCTTATGGCTACACCTTC,CSVVGGERAYGYTF
.,TRBD1,TRBV9,TRBJ2-7,TGTGCCAGCAGCGTCGCCGGGACAGGGGGCTACGAGCAGTACTTC,CASSVAGTGGYEQYF
.,TRBD2,TRBV6-5,TRBJ2-1,TGTGCCAGCAGTCTAGGACTAGCGGGAGTACGGGAGCAGTTCTTC,CASSLGLAGVREQFF
.,TRBD1,TRBV5-6,TRBJ1-2,TGTGCCAGCAGCTTGACCCGGGACAGCTTATCCTCTAACTATGGCTACACCTTC,CASSLTRDSLSSNYGYTF
.,TRBD1,TRBV5-1,TRBJ2-3,TGCGCCAGCAGCTTGGCCTTGGGACAGGGGAGAGATACGCAGTATTTT,CASSLALGQGRDTQYF
.,.,TRBV14,TRBJ2-3,TGTGCCAGCAGCCAAGGGACAACCAGCACAGATACGCAGTATTTT,CASSQGTTSTDTQYF
.,.,TRBV19,TRBJ1-2,TGTGCCAGTAGTCCCCAGCGGGGAATCCATGGCTACACCTTC,CASSPQRGIHGYTF
.,.,TRBV29-1,TRBJ2-2,TGCAGCGTTTCAGTCAGTGTACCCGGGGAGCTGTTTTTT,CSVSVSVPGELFF
.,.,TRBV19,TRBJ2-7,TGTGCCAGTAGTAAAATGCCGCCAGGGTACTACGAGCAGTACTTC,CASSKMPPGYYEQYF
few,.,TRBV5-4,TRBJ1-4,TGTGCCAGCAGCTCCCAACTTGGAGCGAAACTGTTTTTT,CASSSQLGAKLFF
.,.,TRBV30,TRBJ2-7,TGTGCCTGGATAAATCCCTACGAGCAGTACTTC,CAWINPYEQYF
.,TRBD2,TRBV2,TRBJ2-1,TGTGCCAGCAGTGAATTGCGGACTAGCGGGAATGGTTATGAGCAGTTCTTC,CASSELRTSGNGYEQFF
.,.,TRBV7-2,TRBJ2-7,TGTGCCAGCAGCTTAAATATCGTCTACGAGCAGTACTTC,CASSLNIVYEQYF
.,.,TRBV27,TRBJ1-1,TGTGCCAGCAGTTTATCCAGGGCCACTGAAGCTTTCTTT,CASSLSRATEAFF
.,TRBD2,TRBV28,TRBJ2-1,TGTGCCAGCAGCCCCGGGACTAGCGACTACAATGAGCAGTTCTTC,CASSPGTSDYNEQFF
.,TRBD1,TRBV5-6,TRBJ2-7,TGTGCCAGCAGCTTCGGGACAGCCTCCTACGAGCAGTACTTC,CASSFGTASYEQYF
.,.,TRBV28,TRBJ2-7,TGTGCCAGCAGCCCCGGGACATCGGGCGAGCAGTACTTC,CASSPGTSGEQYF
few,TRBD1,TRBV4-2,TRBJ1-5,TGTGCCAGCAGCCAACCGGACAGGGCAGATCAGCCCCAGCATTTT,CASSQPDRADQPQHF
.,TRBD2,TRBV27,TRBJ2-3,TGTGCCAGCAGTCCTCCCGCCAGCGGGATCACAGATACGCAGTATTTT,CASSPPASGITDTQYF
.,TRBD2,TRBV19,TRBJ2-1,TGTGCCAGTAGCATACTTACTAGCGGGAGGGAATACAATGAGCAGTTCTTC,CASSILTSGREYNEQFF
.,TRBD2,TRBV19,TRBJ2-7,TGTGCCAGTAGTCTAGCAGGAGCGGGGCCGTCTTACGAGCAGTACTTC,CASSLAGAGPSYEQYF
.,.,TRBV11-2,TRBJ1-1,TGTGCCAGCAGCCAAACTGGAGGGGCGAACACTGAAGCTTTCTTT,CASSQTGGANTEAFF
.,.,TRBV19,TRBJ2-3,TGTGCCAGTAGTATACTCCCCACAGATACGCAGTATTTT,CASSILPTDTQYF
.,.,TRBV9,TRBJ1-2,TGTGCCAGCAGCGTAGGGGGAGGCCGGAGAGATGGGTTCTATGGCTACACCTTC,CASSVGGGRRDGFYGYTF
.,TRBD1,TRBV2,TRBJ1-5,TGTGCCAGCAGTGAAAGGACAGGGGCCACTCAGCCCCAGCATTTT,CASSERTGATQPQHF
.,.,TRBV27,TRBJ2-3,TGTGCCAGCAGTTTGGGAACAGGACACACAGATACGCAGTATTTT,CASSLGTGHTDTQYF
few,TRBD2,TRBV10-3,TRBJ2-1,TGTGCCAGTACGGGACTAGCGGGTAATGAGCAGTTCTTC,CASTGLAGNEQFF
.,.,TRBV5-6,TRBJ1-1,TGTGCCAGCAGCTACCCCACTATGGACAGCTTGAACACTGAAGCTTTCTTT,CASSYPTMDSLNTEAFF
.,TRBD1,TRBV9,TRBJ2-3,TGTGCCAGCAGCGTAGGTACAGGGGGAGCAGATACGCAGTATTTT,CASSVGTGGADTQYF
.,TRBD2,TRBV27,TRBJ2-7,TGTGCCAGCAGTCCGAGCCCCGGACTAGCGGGAAGCCACGAGCAGTACTTC,CASSPSPGLAGSHEQYF
once,.,TRBV6-1,TRBJ1-2,TGTGCCAGCAGTGAAAGGGGCATTGGGGGCTACACCTTC,CASSERGIGGYTF
.,.,TRBV18,TRBJ1-5,TGTGCCAGCTCACCAGGGGGGGTCAATCAGCCCCAGCATTTT,CASSPGGVNQPQHF
.,TRBD2,TRBV4-1,TRBJ2-1,TGCGCCAGCAGCCTTGGACTAGCGGGAGGGAATGAGCAGTTCTTC,CASSLGLAGGNEQFF
.,TRBD2,TRBV6-5,TRBJ2-1,TGTGCCAGCAGTTCAGCGGGGACTAACAATGAGCAGTTCTTC,CASSSAGTNNEQFF
.,TRBD1,TRBV6-6,TRBJ1-1,TGTGCCAGCAGCTGGACAGGGCGTGAAGCTTTCTTT,CASSWTGREAFF
.,.,TRBV4-3,TRBJ1-1,TGCGCCAGCAGCCAAGAGTTGTTAGTAGTTCAGGGAAGGAGCACTGAAGCTTTCTTT,CASSQELLVVQGRSTEAFF
.,.,TRBV29-1,TRBJ1-2,TGCAGCGTTGAAGATCAATATGAAGCACCCCCCGGGGGGTCTAACTATGGCTACACCTTC,CSVEDQYEAPPGGSNYGYTF
.,TRBD1,TRBV7-9,TRBJ2-7,TGTGCCAGCAGCTCGGGACAGGGGAGCCCCTACGAGCAGTACTTC,CASSSGQGSPYEQYF
.,TRBD1,TRBV28,TRBJ1-2,TGTGCCAGCAGTTTTTATGGACAGGGATACTATGGCTACACCTTC,CASSFYGQGYYGYTF
once,TRBD2,TRBV6-5,TRBJ2-7,TGTGCCAGCAGTCCCGGGACTAGCTCGCTCGACGAGCAGTACTTC,CASSPGTSSLDEQYF
few,.,TRBV5-1,TRBJ1-2,TGCGCCAGCAGCTTGGGACGGTCGGGAATGGGCTACACCTTC,CASSLGRSGMGYTF
.,.,TRBV5-6,TRBJ2-1,TGTGCCAGCAGCTTGGCAGTCTACAATGAGCAGTTCTTC,CASSLAVYNEQFF
.,.,TRBV2,TRBJ2-1,TGTGCCAGCAAGACGGGAGCGACTTCCTACAATGAGCAGTTCTTC,CASKTGATSYNEQFF
once,.,TRBV4-1,TRBJ2-2,TGCGCCAGCAGCCAAAGTGGGCCGGCCGGGGAGCTGTTTTTT,CASSQSGPAGELFF
.,.,TRBV2,TRBJ2-7,TGTGCCAGCAGTATACAGGCTAACTACGAGCAGTACTTC,CASSIQANYEQYF
.,.,TRBV28,TRBJ1-3,TGTGCCAGCAGCCTCATAGGGGGCTCTGGAAACACCATATATTTT,CASSLIGGSGNTIYF
.,TRBD1,TRBV7-8,TRBJ1-4,TGTGCCAGCAGCCCGAACAGGGGAGCTAATGAAAAACTGTTTTTT,CASSPNRGANEKLFF